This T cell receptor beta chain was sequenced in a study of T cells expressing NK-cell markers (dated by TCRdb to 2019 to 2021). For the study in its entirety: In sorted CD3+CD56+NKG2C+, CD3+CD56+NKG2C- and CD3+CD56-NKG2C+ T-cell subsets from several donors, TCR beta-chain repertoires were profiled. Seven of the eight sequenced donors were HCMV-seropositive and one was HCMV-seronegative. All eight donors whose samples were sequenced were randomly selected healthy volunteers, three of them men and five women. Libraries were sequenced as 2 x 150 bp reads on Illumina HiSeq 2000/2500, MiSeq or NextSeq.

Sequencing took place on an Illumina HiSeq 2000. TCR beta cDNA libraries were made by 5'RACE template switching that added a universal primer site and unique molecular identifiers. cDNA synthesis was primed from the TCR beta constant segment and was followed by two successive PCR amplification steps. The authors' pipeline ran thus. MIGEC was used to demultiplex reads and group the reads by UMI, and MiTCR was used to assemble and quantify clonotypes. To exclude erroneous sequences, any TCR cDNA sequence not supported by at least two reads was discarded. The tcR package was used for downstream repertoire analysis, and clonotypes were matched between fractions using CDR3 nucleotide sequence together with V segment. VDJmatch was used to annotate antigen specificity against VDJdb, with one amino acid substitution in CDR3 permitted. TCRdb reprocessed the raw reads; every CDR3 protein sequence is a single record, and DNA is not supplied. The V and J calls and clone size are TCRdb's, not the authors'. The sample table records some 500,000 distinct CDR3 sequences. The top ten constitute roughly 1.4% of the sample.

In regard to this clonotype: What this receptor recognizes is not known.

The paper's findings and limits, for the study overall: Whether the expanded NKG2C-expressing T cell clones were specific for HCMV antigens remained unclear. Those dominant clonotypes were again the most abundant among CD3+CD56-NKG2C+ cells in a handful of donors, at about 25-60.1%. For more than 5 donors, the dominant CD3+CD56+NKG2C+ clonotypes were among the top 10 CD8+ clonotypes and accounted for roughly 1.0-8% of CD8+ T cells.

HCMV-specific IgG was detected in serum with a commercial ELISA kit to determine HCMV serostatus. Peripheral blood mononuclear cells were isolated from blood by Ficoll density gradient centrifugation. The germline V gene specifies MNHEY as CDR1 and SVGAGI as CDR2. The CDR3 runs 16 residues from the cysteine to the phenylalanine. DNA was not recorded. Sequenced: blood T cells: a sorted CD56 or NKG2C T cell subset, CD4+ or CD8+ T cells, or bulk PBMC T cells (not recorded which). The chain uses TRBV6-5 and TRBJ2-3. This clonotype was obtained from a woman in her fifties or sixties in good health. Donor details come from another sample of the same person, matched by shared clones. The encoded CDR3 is CASSYSSSTSDHTQYF.